The 15 T cell receptor beta chains in this list originate from one sample, sequenced in a study of OX40 agonist ivuxolimab in advanced cancers. Sequencing was performed with immunoSEQ multiplex PCR; in TCRdb, only in-frame clones are kept and a portion is missing. The profile shows some 40,000 clones, 92% of them singletons. The material sequenced was CD4+ or CD8+ T cells sorted from blood, taken in a trial of the OX40 agonist ivuxolimab. Every receptor here comes from an adult with an advanced solid tumor such as melanoma, head and neck, liver or kidney cancer.

Only one count was recorded for this clone. The chain carries TRBV27 and TRBJ2-7, with 10 bases identical to TRBD1. Germline-derived CDR1 and CDR2 are MNHEY and SMNVEV (reference sequence). This CDR3 has 13 residues. Trimming cost V 6 bases and J 5 bases; bases outside gene matches: 4. CDR3 nucleotides: TGTGCCAGCAGGGACAGGGGGTCACACGAGCAGTACTTC. It yields the protein CASRDRGSHEQYF.

The chain carries TRBV29-1 and TRBJ2-2; tentatively, D is TRBD1 (6 bases). V was cut by 7 bases and J by 0 bases, with 15 bases left in between. The CDR3 spans 15 residues. Germline assignment: CDR1 SQVTM and CDR2 ANQGSEA. The CDR3 sequence: CSAPGDGANTGELFF. CDR3 DNA: TGCAGCGCCCCAGGGGACGGCGCGAACACCGGGGAGCTGTTTTTT.

The chain carries TRBV7-9 and TRBJ1-3; D perhaps matches TRBD1 (5 bases). CDR1 is SEHNR and CDR2 is FQNEAQ in the germline V gene (reference sequence). With 1 base removed from V and 0 bases from J, the gap between germline ends came to 13 bases. The CDR3 runs 17 residues. This CDR3 is CASSLVLGRVSGNTIYF. The CDR3 coding sequence is TGTGCCAGCAGCTTAGTTCTTGGCAGGGTCTCTGGAAACACCATATATTTT.

For the CDR3, the DNA is TGTGCCAGCAGAGCTCCGGGGGCTGAGTTCTTC. Encoded protein: CASRAPGAEFF. This sequence joins TRBV27 and TRBJ2-1; D possibly matches TRBD1 or TRBD2 (6 bases each). The CDR3 extends over 11 amino acids. Germline CDR1 reads MNHEY; CDR2 reads SMNVEV (reference sequence). Trimming pared 6 bases from V and 14 bases from J, leaving 14 bases between.

The chain uses TRBV7-2 and TRBJ2-1; D is ambiguous. CDR3 size: 14 residues. Germline-derived CDR1 and CDR2 are SGHTA and FQGNSA. Trimming removed 5 bases from V and 2 bases from J, with 10 bases in between. CDR3 residues: CASSPLRPYNEQFF. CDR3 nucleotide sequence: TGTGCCAGCAGCCCGCTTCGACCCTACAATGAGCAGTTCTTC.

V is TRBV6-5 and J is TRBJ2-7, with D possibly being TRBD1 (5 bases). The CDR3 loop spans 13 amino acids. Trimming pared 4 bases from V and 5 bases from J, leaving 12 bases between. Germline lookup yields CDR1 MNHEY and CDR2 SVGAGI. CDR3 residues: CASSSGRANEQYF. In DNA form, the CDR3 reads TGTGCCAGCAGTTCCGGCAGGGCCAACGAGCAGTACTTC.

V is TRBV6-5 and J is TRBJ2-7; TRBD2 matches 10 bases. The CDR3 is made up of 15 amino acids. Germline V gene data show CDR1 as MNHEY and CDR2 as SVGAGI. V lost 3 bases, J lost 4 bases, and 6 bases stayed unmatched. CDR3 nucleotides: TGTGCCAGCAGTTATTTAGCGGGAGGCCCATACGAGCAGTACTTC. It specifies CASSYLAGGPYEQYF.

The chain has TRBV6-1 and TRBJ2-7; D not resolved. The CDR3 totals 12 residues. Germline-derived CDR1 and CDR2 are MNHNS and SASEGT. The ends were cut back, 5 bases at V and 4 bases at J, with 9 bases in the middle. CDR3 sequence (DNA): TGTGCCAGCAGTTCACCCTCATACGAGCAGTACTTC. Translated, it gives CASSSPSYEQYF.

This clone appeared once. J is TRBJ2-2 and V is TRBV14; the D is unclear. The CDR3 length is 13 residues. CDR1 SGHDN and CDR2 FVKESK come from the germline V gene. The V end lost 1 base, the J end lost 4 bases, and 4 bases lay between the germline ends. In DNA, the CDR3 is TGTGCCAGCAGCCAAGTTTTCACCGGGGAGCTGTTTTTT. Encoded protein: CASSQVFTGELFF.

The chain carries TRBV18 and TRBJ2-1; 8 bases match TRBD2. Germline V lookup: CDR1 KGHSH, CDR2 LQKENI. With 1 base clipped from V and 0 bases from J, the junction kept 2 bases outside the gene matches. The CDR3 is made up of 16 amino acids. Here the CDR3 reads CASSPLAGSSYNEQFF. The CDR3 region has the DNA TGTGCCAGCTCACCACTAGCGGGAAGCTCCTACAATGAGCAGTTCTTC.

This chain joins TRBV29-1 and TRBJ2-7; no reliable D call. CDR1 is SQVTM, CDR2 ANQGSEA, per germline. Trimming pared 7 bases from V and 1 base from J, leaving 14 bases between. The CDR3 covers 13 residues. The CDR3 spells CSDTLLVSYEQYF. The CDR3 DNA reads as TGCAGCGATACCCTGCTGGTTTCCTACGAGCAGTACTTC.

Note on this clone: Other nucleotide sequences in the sample specify the same CDR3. The genes are TRBV14 and TRBJ2-5, with 10 bases aligning to TRBD2. V lost 3 bases and J lost 5; bases outside the gene matches: 0. CDR1 is SGHDN, CDR2 FVKESK, per germline. This CDR3 is built from 13 residues. CDR3 amino acids: CASSQGLAETQYF. CDR3 nucleotides: TGTGCCAGCAGCCAGGGACTAGCGGAGACCCAGTACTTC. The full variable domain, with the rest looked up from reference TRBV14 and TRBJ2-5, is EAGVTQFPSHSVIEKGQTVTLRCDPISGHDNLYWYRRVMGKEIKFLLHFVKESKQDESGMPNNRFLAERTGGTYSTLKVQPAELEDSGVYFCASSQGLAETQYFGPGTRLLVL.

Remarks on this clone: Other DNA sequences in this specimen translate into the identical CDR3. The chain carries TRBV27 and TRBJ2-3; tentatively, D is TRBD1 or TRBD2 (5 bases each). Trimming removed 2 bases from V and 2 bases from J, with 8 bases in between. Germline V CDR1 and CDR2: MNHEY, SMNVEV (reference sequence). CDR3 length equals 14 residues. CDR3 loop: CASSLIGTTDTQYF. The CDR3 nucleotides read TGTGCCAGCAGTTTAATTGGGACCACAGATACGCAGTATTTT.

The rearrangement links TRBV6-5 to TRBJ2-2; 10 nucleotides line up with TRBD2. This CDR3 region has 16 residues. After removal of 4 bases from V and 6 bases from J, the junction contained 8 bases not matched to a gene. Germline V CDR1 and CDR2: MNHEY, SVGAGI. CDR3 protein: CASSFPSGSVAGELFF. The CDR3, as DNA: TGTGCCAGCAGTTTCCCTAGCGGGAGTGTGGCCGGGGAGCTGTTTTTT.

This sequence joins TRBV10-3 and TRBJ2-2; D unresolved. The V and J ends lost 2 bases and 1 base respectively, with 5 bases between them. CDR1 is ENHRY, CDR2 SYGVKD, per germline. This CDR3 has 14 residues. CDR3 loop: CAISEAGNTGELFF. The CDR3 DNA reads as TGTGCCATCAGTGAGGCAGGGAACACCGGGGAGCTGTTTTTT.